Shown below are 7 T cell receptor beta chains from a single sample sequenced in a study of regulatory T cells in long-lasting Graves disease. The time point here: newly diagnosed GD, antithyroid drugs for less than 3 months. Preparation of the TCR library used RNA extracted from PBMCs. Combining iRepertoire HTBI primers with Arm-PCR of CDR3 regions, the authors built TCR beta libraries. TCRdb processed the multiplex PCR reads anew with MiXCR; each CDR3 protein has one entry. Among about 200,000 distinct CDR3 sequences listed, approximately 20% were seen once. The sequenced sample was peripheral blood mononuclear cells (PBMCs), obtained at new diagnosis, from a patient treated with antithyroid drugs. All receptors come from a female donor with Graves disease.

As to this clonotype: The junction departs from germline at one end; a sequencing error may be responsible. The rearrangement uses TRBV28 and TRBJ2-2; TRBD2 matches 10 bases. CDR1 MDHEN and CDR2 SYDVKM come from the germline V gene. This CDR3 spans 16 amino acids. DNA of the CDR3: TGTGCCATCAGTTCCGTAGCGGGAGGAGTCACCGGGGAGCTGTTTTTT. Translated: CAISSVAGGVTGELFF.

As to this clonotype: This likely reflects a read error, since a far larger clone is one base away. CDR3 residues: CSAPLTSGRRDEQFF. CDR3 coding DNA: TGCAGTGCCCCCCTAACTAGCGGGAGACGCGATGAGCAGTTCTTC. The chain couples TRBV20-1 to TRBJ2-5; 11 bases map to TRBD2. The J call may not be correct, given that the DNA end is closer to TRBJ2-1. Per germline, CDR1 DFQATT and CDR2 SNEGSKA (reference sequence). This CDR3 is built from 15 residues.

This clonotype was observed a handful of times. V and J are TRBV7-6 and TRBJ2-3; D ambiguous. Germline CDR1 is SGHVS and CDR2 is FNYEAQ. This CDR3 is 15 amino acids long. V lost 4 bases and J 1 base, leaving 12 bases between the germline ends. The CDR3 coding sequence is TGTGCCAGCAGCTCATTAGCAGCCCGCACAGATACGCAGTATTTT. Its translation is CASSSLAARTDTQYF.

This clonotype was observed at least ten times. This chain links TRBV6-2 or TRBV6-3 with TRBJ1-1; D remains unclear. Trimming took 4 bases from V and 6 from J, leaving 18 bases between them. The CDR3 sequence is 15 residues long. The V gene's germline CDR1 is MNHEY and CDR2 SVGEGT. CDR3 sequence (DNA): TGTGCCAGCAGTTCCGTACCGAGGAACGGTGCTGAAGCTTTCTTT. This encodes CASSSVPRNGAEAFF.

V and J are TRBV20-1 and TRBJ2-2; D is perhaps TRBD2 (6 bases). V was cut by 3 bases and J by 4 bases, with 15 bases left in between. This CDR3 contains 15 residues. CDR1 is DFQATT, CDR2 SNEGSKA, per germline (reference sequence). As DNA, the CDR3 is TGCAGTGCTAGCCAACCCTCGCGGGGCACCGGGGAGCTGTTTTTT. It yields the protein CSASQPSRGTGELFF.

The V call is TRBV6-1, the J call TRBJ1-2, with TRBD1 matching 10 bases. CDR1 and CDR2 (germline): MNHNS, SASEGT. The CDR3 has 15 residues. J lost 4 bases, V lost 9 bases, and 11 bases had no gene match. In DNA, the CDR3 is TGTGCCAGTATTCCGGGACAGGGGTTAAGCTATGGCTACACCTTC. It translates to CASIPGQGLSYGYTF.

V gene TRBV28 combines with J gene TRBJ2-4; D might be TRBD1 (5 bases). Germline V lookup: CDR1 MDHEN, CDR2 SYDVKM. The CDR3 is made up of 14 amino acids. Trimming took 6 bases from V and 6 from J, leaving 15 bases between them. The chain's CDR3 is CASSGEWGGNIQYF. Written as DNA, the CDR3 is TGTGCCAGCAGCGGCGAATGGGGCGGAAACATTCAGTACTTC.